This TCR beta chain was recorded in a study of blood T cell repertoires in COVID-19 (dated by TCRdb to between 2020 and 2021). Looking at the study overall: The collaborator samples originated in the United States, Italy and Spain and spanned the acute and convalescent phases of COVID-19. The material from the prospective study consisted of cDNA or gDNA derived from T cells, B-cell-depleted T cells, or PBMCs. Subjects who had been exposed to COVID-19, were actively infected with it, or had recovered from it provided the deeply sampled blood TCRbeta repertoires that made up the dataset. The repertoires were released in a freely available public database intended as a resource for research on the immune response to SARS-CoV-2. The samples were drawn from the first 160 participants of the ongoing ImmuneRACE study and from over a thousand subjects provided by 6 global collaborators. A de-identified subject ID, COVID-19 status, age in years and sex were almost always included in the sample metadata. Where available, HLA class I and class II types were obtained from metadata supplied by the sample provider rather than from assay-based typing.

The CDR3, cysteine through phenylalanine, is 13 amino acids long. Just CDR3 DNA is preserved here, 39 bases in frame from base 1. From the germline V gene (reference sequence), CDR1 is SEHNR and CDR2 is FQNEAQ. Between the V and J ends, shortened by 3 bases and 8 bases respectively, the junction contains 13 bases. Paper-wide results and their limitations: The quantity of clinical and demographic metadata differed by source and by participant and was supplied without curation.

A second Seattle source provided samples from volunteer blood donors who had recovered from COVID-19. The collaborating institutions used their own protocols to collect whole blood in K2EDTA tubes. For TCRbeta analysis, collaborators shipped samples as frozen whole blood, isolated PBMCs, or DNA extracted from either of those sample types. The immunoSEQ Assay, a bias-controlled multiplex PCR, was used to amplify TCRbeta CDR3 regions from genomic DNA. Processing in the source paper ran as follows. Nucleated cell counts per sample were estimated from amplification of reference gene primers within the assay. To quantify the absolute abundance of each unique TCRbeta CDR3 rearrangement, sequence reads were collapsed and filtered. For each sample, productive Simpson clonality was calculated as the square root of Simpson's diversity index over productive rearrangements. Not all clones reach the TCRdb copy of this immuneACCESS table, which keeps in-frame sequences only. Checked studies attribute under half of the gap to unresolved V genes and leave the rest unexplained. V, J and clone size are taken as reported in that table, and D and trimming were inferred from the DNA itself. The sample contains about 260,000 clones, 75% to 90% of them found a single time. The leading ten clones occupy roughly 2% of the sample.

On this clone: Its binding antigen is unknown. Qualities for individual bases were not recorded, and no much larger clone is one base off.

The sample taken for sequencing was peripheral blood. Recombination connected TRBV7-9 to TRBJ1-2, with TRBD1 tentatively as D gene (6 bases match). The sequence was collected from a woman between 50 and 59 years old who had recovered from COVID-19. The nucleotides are TGTGCCAGCAGCTTGCGGGGGGCGATCGGCTACACCTTC. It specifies CASSLRGAIGYTF.